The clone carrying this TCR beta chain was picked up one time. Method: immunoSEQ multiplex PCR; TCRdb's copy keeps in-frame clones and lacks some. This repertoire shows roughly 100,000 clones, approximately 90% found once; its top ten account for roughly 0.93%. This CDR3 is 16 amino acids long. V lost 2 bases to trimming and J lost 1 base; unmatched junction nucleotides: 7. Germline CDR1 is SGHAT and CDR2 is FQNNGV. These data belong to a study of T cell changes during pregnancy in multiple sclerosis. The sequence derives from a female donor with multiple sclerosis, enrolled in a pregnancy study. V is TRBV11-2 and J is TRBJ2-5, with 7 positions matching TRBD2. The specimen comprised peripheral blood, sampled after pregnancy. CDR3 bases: TGTGCCAGCAGCTTATATGGCGGGAGAGGCCAAGAGACCCAGTACTTC. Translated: CASSLYGGRGQETQYF. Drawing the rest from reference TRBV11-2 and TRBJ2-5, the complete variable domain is EAGVAQSPRYKIIEKRQSVAFWCNPISGHATLYWYQQILGQGPKLLIQFQNNGVVDDSQLPKDRFSAERLKGVDSTLKIQPAKLEDSAVYLCASSLYGGRGQETQYFGPGTRLLVL.